Below, 9 T cell receptor beta chains from the same sample are listed, as sequenced in a study of blood T cells in healthy people across ages. A second 7 to 11 cycle PCR used barcoded and J-beta primers. One entry per CDR3 protein, called by TCRdb with MiXCR from the 5' RACE reads. This table has around 1,000,000 distinct CDR3 sequences, roughly 24% appearing once. This same sample was also part of a study on T cells of mothers and their children.

Specimen: blood. The receptors were sampled from a girl aged 2-10 years in good health.

Only a few counts were recorded for this clonotype. The J gene is TRBJ1-6, the V gene TRBV6-6, with a tentative D call TRBD1 (5 bases). CDR1 and CDR2 from the germline V gene are MNHNY and SVGAGI (reference sequence). V was clipped by 6 bases and J by 8 bases, with 17 bases between them. The CDR3 consists of 15 residues. CDR3 in amino acids: CASRERVEGDSPLHF. The CDR3 DNA reads TGTGCCAGCAGGGAGCGGGTCGAAGGGGATTCACCCCTCCACTTT.

The chain couples TRBV4-1 to TRBJ2-3, with 7 bases aligning to TRBD2. CDR1 MGHRA and CDR2 YSYEKL come from the germline V gene. The V and J ends lost 1 base and 1 base, in that order; junction bases with no gene match: 5. The CDR3 is made up of 16 amino acids. The chain's CDR3 is CASSQVFREGTDTQYF. The CDR3 DNA sequence: TGCGCCAGCAGCCAAGTCTTTCGGGAGGGCACAGATACGCAGTATTTT.

In this sample, this clonotype turned up a few times. The chain carries TRBV27 and TRBJ2-1; TRBD2 matches 7 bases. Germline CDR1 is MNHEY and CDR2 is SMNVEV (reference sequence). CDR3 length: 14 residues. V was clipped by 8 bases and J by 6 bases; unmatched bases: 10. The CDR3 loop reads CASAAGLPGNEQFF. As DNA, the CDR3 is TGTGCCAGCGCAGCGGGACTCCCCGGCAATGAGCAGTTCTTC.

The chain joins TRBV5-6 to TRBJ2-1; weak D call: TRBD2 (6 bases). CDR1 and CDR2 (germline): SGHDT, YYEEEE. The CDR3 is made up of 15 amino acids. The ends were cut back, 4 bases at V and 5 bases at J, with 16 bases in the middle. CDR3 coding DNA: TGTGCCAGCAGCCTTCCCGGGACTTTACACAATGAGCAGTTCTTC. It yields the protein CASSLPGTLHNEQFF.

The DNA of the CDR3 is TGTGCCAGCAGTGAGAAGCTAATAGCAAGTACGGACACAGATACGCAGTATTTT. Protein: CASSEKLIASTDTDTQYF. The chain links TRBV6-1 to TRBJ2-3; D is unresolved. Deletions cut 3 bases from V and 2 bases from J, with 21 bases between. This CDR3 contains 18 residues. Germline V CDR1 and CDR2: MNHNS, SASEGT.

This sequence joins TRBV27 and TRBJ2-5; D is ambiguous. The end of the DNA fits TRBJ2-7 better, so the J call may be wrong. The length of the CDR3 is 18 residues. Germline CDR1 and CDR2: MNHEY and SMNVEV (reference sequence). This CDR3 is CASSFPLASNWTDYEQYF. CDR3 DNA sequence: TGTGCCAGCAGTTTTCCACTCGCATCTAACTGGACCGATTACGAGCAGTACTTC.

The genes are TRBV18 and TRBJ1-1; perhaps TRBD1 as D (6 bases). This CDR3 spans 15 amino acids. CDR1 and CDR2 (germline): KGHSH, LQKENI. Trimming left V 2 bases short and J 1 base short, with 11 bases between. The CDR3 sequence is CASSPTQGGNTEAFF. Written as DNA, the CDR3 is TGTGCCAGCTCACCAACACAAGGGGGGAACACTGAAGCTTTCTTT.

With regard to this clonotype: The junction differs from germline at one of its ends, possibly a read error. J is TRBJ2-3 and V is TRBV28; D ambiguous. This CDR3 comprises 17 residues. CDR1 and CDR2 (germline): MDHEN, SYDVKM. CDR3 nucleotides: TGTGACAGCAGTTTTTCGGGTTTCTCCGGCCACTCAGATACGCAGTATTTT. It is translated as CDSSFSGFSGHSDTQYF.

This sequence joins TRBV12-3 or TRBV12-4 and TRBJ2-7, with TRBD2 matching over 8 bases. The CDR3 is 16 residues long. V lost 7 bases and J lost 2; bases outside the gene matches: 13. The CDR3 protein is CASKAPLLAETYEQYF. DNA for the CDR3: TGTGCCAGCAAGGCTCCCTTACTAGCGGAGACCTACGAGCAGTACTTC.